These T cell receptor beta chains were read from a single sample in a study of vaccination and CD4 T cells after COVID-19. In TCRdb, the PCR reads were re-called with MiXCR into one record per CDR3 protein. The sample has about 14,000 distinct CDR3 sequences; around 55% are singletons. No antigen has been identified for these receptors. Material: CD4+ T cells from blood, cultured in vitro. The receptors were sampled from a human donor who had recovered from COVID-19. CDR3s include the opening cysteine and the closing phenylalanine or tryptophan. Each record gives: J gene, V gene, clone size, D gene, CDR3 DNA, CDR3 protein. The D gene is left open where the match is weak. Clone size is shown for a subset of rows, as once, few, many or a class of expanded clone.

>TRBJ1-2|TRBV6-1|few|TRBD1
TGTGCCAGCAGACGAGTAGGGACAGCCTATGGCTACACCTTC
CASRRVGTAYGYTF
>TRBJ2-7|TRBV20-1|.|.
TGCAGTGCTAGTTCAGGTCTATCCCACTACGAGCAGTACTTC
CSASSGLSHYEQYF
>TRBJ1-6|TRBV6-1|.|.
TGTGCCAGCAGTGATGGCAGCTCCTATAATTCACCCCTCCACTTT
CASSDGSSYNSPLHF
>TRBJ2-1|TRBV7-6|.|.
TGTGCCAGCAGCCTACTCTACGACAGCGAACCCTACAATGAGCAGTTCTTC
CASSLLYDSEPYNEQFF
>TRBJ2-2|TRBV2|.|TRBD2
TGTGCCAGCAGCCTGGGACTAAACACCGGGGAGCTGTTTTTT
CASSLGLNTGELFF
>TRBJ2-1|TRBV12-3/TRBV12-4|few|.
TGTGCGTCGTCGGGGCTGCATGAGCAGTTCTTC
CASSGLHEQFF
>TRBJ2-1|TRBV19|.|TRBD2
TGTGCCAGTAGTATAGGGACTAGGTTCAATGAGCAGTTCTTC
CASSIGTRFNEQFF
>TRBJ1-2|TRBV7-2|.|TRBD1
TGTGCCAGCAGCTTGGGACAGACCCCTGGCTACACCTTC
CASSLGQTPGYTF
>TRBJ2-3|TRBV11-2|once|TRBD2
TGTGCCAGCAGCCCCGGGACTAGGTCCCCCCGAGATACGCAGTATTTT
CASSPGTRSPRDTQYF
>TRBJ2-5|TRBV7-2|few|.
TGTGCCAGCAGCTTAGGGGGGTGGATCCAAGAGACCCAGTACTTC
CASSLGGWIQETQYF
>TRBJ2-3|TRBV7-3|.|.
TGTACCAGCAGTCCTGGCGGACACACAGATACGCAGTATTTT
CTSSPGGHTDTQYF
>TRBJ1-1|TRBV28|.|TRBD1
TGTGCCAGCAGTTTAACGGGACAGGGGGCCTGGACTGAAGCTTTCTTT
CASSLTGQGAWTEAFF
>TRBJ1-3|TRBV4-1|.|.
TGCGCCAGCAGCCAAGGCCTGGGGTTGTCTGGAAACACCATATATTTT
CASSQGLGLSGNTIYF
>TRBJ2-1|TRBV6-5|.|.
TGTGCCAGCAGTTACTCAGGGGCTAACAATGAGCAGTTCTTC
CASSYSGANNEQFF
>TRBJ2-1|TRBV6-1|.|.
TGTGCCAGCAGTCACCCCGGGAATGAGCAGTTCTTC
CASSHPGNEQFF
>TRBJ2-3|TRBV29-1|.|TRBD2
TGCAGCGTTGTTACGAGGGAGGGTAGCACAGATACGCAGTATTTT
CSVVTREGSTDTQYF
>TRBJ2-2|TRBV6-1|.|.
TGTGCCAGCAGTCGACCGTGGGGAGTCGGGGAGCTGTTTTTT
CASSRPWGVGELFF
>TRBJ2-7|TRBV4-3|.|.
TGCGCCAGCAGCCAAGTTCGCGGTGATGAGCAGTACTTC
CASSQVRGDEQYF
>TRBJ2-7|TRBV20-1|.|.
TGCAGTGCTAGCCCCCCTAGGGACTCCTACGAGCAGTACTTC
CSASPPRDSYEQYF
>TRBJ1-2|TRBV2|few|.
TGTGCCAGCAGACCGGGACCTAACTATGGCTACACCTTC
CASRPGPNYGYTF
>TRBJ2-1|TRBV7-2|.|.
TGTGCCAGCAGCTTTTTAGACCGCGGAAAGTTCTTC
CASSFLDRGKFF
>TRBJ1-6|TRBV30|.|TRBD1
TGTGCCTGGACCCCCAGGGGGCCGGGGAATTCACCCCTCCACTTT
CAWTPRGPGNSPLHF
>TRBJ1-5|TRBV6-1|few|.
TGTGCCAGCACCCCCGGTAGGAGCAATCAGCCCCAGCATTTT
CASTPGRSNQPQHF
>TRBJ2-5|TRBV4-2|.|TRBD1
TGTGCCAGCAGCCAAAATACAGGGGTGGGGACCCAGTACTTC
CASSQNTGVGTQYF
>TRBJ2-3|TRBV7-9|few|TRBD1
TGTGCCAGCAGACCAGCGGACAGGGGCACAGATACGCAGTATTTT
CASRPADRGTDTQYF
>TRBJ1-6|TRBV6-2/TRBV6-3|.|.
TGTGCCAGCAGTACCCCTTTGACGGATTCACCCCTCCACTTT
CASSTPLTDSPLHF
>TRBJ2-3|TRBV20-1|.|.
TGCAGTGCTATCGGTTACGGAGATACGCAGTATTTT
CSAIGYGDTQYF
>TRBJ2-3|TRBV6-1|few|TRBD1
TGTGCCAGCAGCCCGGGACAGGGGGCGCGATATACGCAGTATTTT
CASSPGQGARYTQYF
>TRBJ2-1|TRBV24-1|.|TRBD2
TGTGCCACCAGTGATGGGACTAGCGGGAGGTCCTACAATGAGCAGTTCTTC
CATSDGTSGRSYNEQFF
>TRBJ2-5|TRBV7-3|.|.
TGTGCCAGCAGCGTGGGGACGGCGGGGGAGACCCAGTACTTC
CASSVGTAGETQYF
>TRBJ2-1|TRBV20-1|.|TRBD2
TGCAGTGCCCCCGGACTAGGGTACAATGAGCAGTTCTTC
CSAPGLGYNEQFF
>TRBJ2-3|TRBV6-1|.|.
TGTGCCAGCAGTGGGAGTTCTGTGAATACGCAGTATTTT
CASSGSSVNTQYF
>TRBJ2-2|TRBV12-3/TRBV12-4|.|.
TGTGCCAGCAGCTCCCACGACGTCCCCGGGGAGCTGTTTTTT
CASSSHDVPGELFF
>TRBJ2-2|TRBV24-1|few|.
TGTGCCACCAGTGATTTAAGGAGCCGGGATGGCGGGGAGCTGTTTTTT
CATSDLRSRDGGELFF
>TRBJ1-2|TRBV3-1|.|.
TGTGCCAGCAGCCCGACTGAAGCTAACTATGGCTACACCTTC
CASSPTEANYGYTF
>TRBJ1-2|TRBV6-1|few|TRBD1
TGTGCCAGCAGTCACCGGGACAGGGGTGGTTATGGCTACACCTTC
CASSHRDRGGYGYTF
>TRBJ1-2|TRBV30|.|.
TGTGCCTGGACCCTACAGGGCAGCTGTGGCTACACCTTC
CAWTLQGSCGYTF
>TRBJ1-1|TRBV12-3/TRBV12-4|.|.
TGTGCCAGCAGAAAGGACAGAATCGACACTGAAGCTTTCTTT
CASRKDRIDTEAFF
>TRBJ2-7|TRBV28|.|.
TGTGCCAGCAGGATCGAAGGCCCCCGCTCCTACGAGCAGTACTTC
CASRIEGPRSYEQYF
>TRBJ2-3|TRBV2|.|TRBD2
TGTGCCAGCAGTAAACCCATACGTAGCGGGATAAGCACAGATACGCAGTATTTT
CASSKPIRSGISTDTQYF
>TRBJ1-5|TRBV18|few|.
TGTGCCAGCTCACCCCCGAGCAATCAGCCCCAGCATTTT
CASSPPSNQPQHF
>TRBJ2-5|TRBV2|.|.
TGTGCCAGCACCGACCCCCCGGGGGGCGCAGAGACCCAGTACTTC
CASTDPPGGAETQYF
>TRBJ2-1|TRBV7-9|.|TRBD2
TGTGCCAGCAGCGTTAGCGGGACCTCCTACAATGAGCAGTTCTTC
CASSVSGTSYNEQFF
>TRBJ2-5|TRBV6-5|few|TRBD2
TGTGCCAGCAGTTACGGACTAGCGGGAGGTGAAGAGACCCAGTACTTC
CASSYGLAGGEETQYF
>TRBJ1-1|TRBV20-1|.|TRBD1
TGCAGTGCTAGAGACGCGACAGGGTTTGACACTGAAGCTTTCTTT
CSARDATGFDTEAFF
>TRBJ2-3|TRBV5-6|medium-sized|.
TGTGCCAGCAGCTCGCCAAATCTCCCCCGCACAGATACGCAGTATTTT
CASSSPNLPRTDTQYF
>TRBJ2-3|TRBV7-3|.|.
TGTGCCAGCAGCTTAACAGGGGGCACAGATACGCAGTATTTT
CASSLTGGTDTQYF
>TRBJ1-1|TRBV7-3|.|.
TGTGCCAGCAGCGCTCAGATGAACACTGAAGCTTTCTTT
CASSAQMNTEAFF
>TRBJ2-1|TRBV24-1|.|.
TGTGCCACCAGTGATTTCGTGGGTGGCTACAATGAGCAGTTCTTC
CATSDFVGGYNEQFF
>TRBJ1-1|TRBV12-3/TRBV12-4|.|.
TGTGCCAGCAGCCAAGGGGGATTTAACACTGAAGCTTTCTTT
CASSQGGFNTEAFF
>TRBJ1-1|TRBV28|.|.
TGTGCCAGCAGTTTCCGCGGGGGGTACACTGAAGCTTTCTTT
CASSFRGGYTEAFF
>TRBJ1-1|TRBV6-1|.|.
TGTGCCAGCAGGCGGACAACGAACACTGAAGCTTTCTTT
CASRRTTNTEAFF
>TRBJ1-5|TRBV10-3|.|TRBD1
TGTGCCATCAGAGGGACAGGAGATCAGCCCCAGCATTTT
CAIRGTGDQPQHF
>TRBJ2-5|TRBV29-1|once|.
TGCAGCGGAACAGGGGAGGGAGAGACCCAGTACTTC
CSGTGEGETQYF